This TCR beta chain was observed in a study of tissue T cells after allogeneic stem cell transplantation. Time point indicated: mouse harvest day 7 after allogeneic transplant. Mouse grafts combined 10^7 T-cell-depleted bone marrow cells with 10^6 splenic CD5+ T cells. Generated by immunoSEQ multiplex PCR, the TCRdb table keeps only in-frame clones and is missing some. There are 7,500 to 8,500 clones in the sample; around 42% occur only once, and 8% to 9.5% lies in the top ten. As regards this clone: Germline and genes here are mouse. Read coverage stops 1 residue before the CDR3 terminus; the germline J gene supplies the remainder.

CDR1 is KGHPV, CDR2 FQNQEV, per germline (reference sequence). There are 14 residues in the CDR3. J gave up 1 base and V 6 bases, and 2 bases lay outside the gene matches. V and J are TRBV26 and TRBJ2-4; TRBD2 matches 9 bases. The receptor was derived from a female BALB/c mouse given C57BL/6 T cells with graft-versus-host disease after an allogeneic hematopoietic cell transplant. Sequencing was done on a sample of gut tissue. CDR3 DNA, as far as it was read: TGTGCCAGCAGCCGGACTGGGGGTCAAAACACCTTGTAC. Amino acid sequence: CASSRTGGQNTLY. The complete CDR3 protein is CASSRTGGQNTLYF.